The 2 T cell receptor beta chains given below trace back to one sample, sequenced in a study of blood T cell repertoires in COVID-19 (TCRdb year 2020). Libraries were made using the immunoSEQ multiplex PCR assay. Sourced from immuneACCESS, this table was stored by TCRdb with only in-frame sequences that have V and J called. A share of the clones is absent; for the studies checked, an unresolved V gene accounts for under half, and the remainder has no known explanation. The sample includes 100,000 or so clones, with over 85% observed a single time. The ten largest clones capture around 5.4% of the sample. Sequencing used peripheral blood. All receptors derive from a man between 65 and 80 years old with acute or convalescent COVID-19.

The rearrangement uses TRBV19 and TRBJ2-7, with a weak D call TRBD2 (5 bases). Germline CDR1 and CDR2: LNHDA and SQIVND (reference sequence). Between the trimmed V and J ends, which lost 3 bases and 1 base, there was a span of 10 bases. CDR3 size: 14 residues. The chain's CDR3 is CASSMEDGSYEQYF. Here the CDR3 DNA reads TGTGCCAGTAGTATGGAGGACGGGTCCTACGAGCAGTACTTC.

In this sample, this clone turned up once. The chain uses TRBV10-3 and TRBJ2-7, with 7 positions matching TRBD2. Germline CDR1 is ENHRY and CDR2 is SYGVKD. CDR3 size: 15 residues. V lost 0 bases and J lost 1; bases outside the gene matches: 3. In DNA form, the CDR3 reads TGTGCCATCAGTGAGTCGGGGGGGGTTTCCTACGAGCAGTACTTC. It specifies CAISESGGVSYEQYF.